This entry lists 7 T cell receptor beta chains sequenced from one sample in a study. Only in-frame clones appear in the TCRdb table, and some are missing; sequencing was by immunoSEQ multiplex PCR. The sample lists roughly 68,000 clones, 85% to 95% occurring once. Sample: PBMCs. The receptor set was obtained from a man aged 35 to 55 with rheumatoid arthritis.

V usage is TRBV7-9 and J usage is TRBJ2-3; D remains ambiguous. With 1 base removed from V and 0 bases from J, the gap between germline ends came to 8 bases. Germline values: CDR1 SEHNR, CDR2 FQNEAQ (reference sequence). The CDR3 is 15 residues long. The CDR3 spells CASSLGLISTDTQYF. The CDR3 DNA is TGTGCCAGCAGCTTAGGACTGATTAGCACAGATACGCAGTATTTT.

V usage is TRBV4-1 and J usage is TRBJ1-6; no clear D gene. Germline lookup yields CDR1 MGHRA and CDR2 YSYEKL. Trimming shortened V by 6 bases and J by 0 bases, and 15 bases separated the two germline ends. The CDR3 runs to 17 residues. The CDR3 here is CASSPKPLSSYNSPLHF. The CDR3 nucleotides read TGCGCCAGCAGTCCTAAACCCTTGAGCTCCTATAATTCACCCCTCCACTTT.

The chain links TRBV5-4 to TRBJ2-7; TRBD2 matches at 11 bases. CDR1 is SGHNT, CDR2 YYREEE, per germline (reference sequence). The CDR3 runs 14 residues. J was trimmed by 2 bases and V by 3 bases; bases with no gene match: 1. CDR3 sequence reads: CASSSTSGAYEQYF. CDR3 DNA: TGTGCCAGCAGCTCGACTAGCGGGGCCTACGAGCAGTACTTC.

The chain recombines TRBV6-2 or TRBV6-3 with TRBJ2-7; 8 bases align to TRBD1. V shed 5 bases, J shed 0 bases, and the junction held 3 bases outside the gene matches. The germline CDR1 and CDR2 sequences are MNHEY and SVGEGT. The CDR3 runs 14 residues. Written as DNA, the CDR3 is TGTGCCAGCAGTACCGGACAGGGCTCCTACGAGCAGTACTTC. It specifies CASSTGQGSYEQYF.

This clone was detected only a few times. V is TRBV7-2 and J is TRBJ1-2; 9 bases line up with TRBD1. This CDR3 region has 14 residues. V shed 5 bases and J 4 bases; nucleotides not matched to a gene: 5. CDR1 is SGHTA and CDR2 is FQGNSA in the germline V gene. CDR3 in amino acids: CASSGPGQGYGYTF. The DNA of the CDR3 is TGTGCCAGCAGCGGCCCGGGACAGGGCTATGGCTACACCTTC.

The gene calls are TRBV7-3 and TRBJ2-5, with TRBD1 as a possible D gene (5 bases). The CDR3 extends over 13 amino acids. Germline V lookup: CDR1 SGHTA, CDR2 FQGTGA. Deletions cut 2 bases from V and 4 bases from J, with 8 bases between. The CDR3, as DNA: TGTGCCAGCAGCTTAGGCAGGGCAGAGACCCAGTACTTC. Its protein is CASSLGRAETQYF.

For the CDR3, the DNA is TGTGCCAGCAGCTTAGCCGGTGTCCAGTACCAAGAGACCCAGTACTTC. It specifies CASSLAGVQYQETQYF. The gene calls are TRBV7-9 and TRBJ2-5; D is undetermined. Germline V gene sequence: CDR1 SEHNR, CDR2 FQNEAQ (reference sequence). V lost 0 bases and J lost 0, with 11 bases in between. The CDR3 loop spans 16 amino acids. Combining the CDR3 with reference TRBV7-9 and TRBJ2-5 gives the whole variable domain DTGVSQNPRHKITKRGQNVTFRCDPISEHNRLYWYRQTLGQGPEFLTYFQNEAQLEKSRLLSDRFSAERPKGSFSTLEIQRTEQGDSAMYLCASSLAGVQYQETQYFGPGTRLLVL.